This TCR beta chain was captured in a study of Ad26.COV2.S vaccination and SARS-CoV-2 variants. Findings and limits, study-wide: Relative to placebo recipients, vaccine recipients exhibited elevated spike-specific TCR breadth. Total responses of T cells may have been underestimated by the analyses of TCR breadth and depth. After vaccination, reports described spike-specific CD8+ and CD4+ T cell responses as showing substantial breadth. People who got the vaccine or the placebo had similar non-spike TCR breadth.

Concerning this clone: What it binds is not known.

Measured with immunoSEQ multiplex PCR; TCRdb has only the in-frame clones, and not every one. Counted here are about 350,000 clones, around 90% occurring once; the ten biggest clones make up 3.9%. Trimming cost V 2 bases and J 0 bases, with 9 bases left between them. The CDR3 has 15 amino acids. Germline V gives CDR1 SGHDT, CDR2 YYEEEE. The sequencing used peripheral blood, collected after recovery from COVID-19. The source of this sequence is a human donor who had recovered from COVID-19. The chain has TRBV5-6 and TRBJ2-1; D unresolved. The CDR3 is CASSLSPSSYNEQFF. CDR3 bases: TGTGCCAGCAGCTTATCCCCTTCCTCCTACAATGAGCAGTTCTTC.